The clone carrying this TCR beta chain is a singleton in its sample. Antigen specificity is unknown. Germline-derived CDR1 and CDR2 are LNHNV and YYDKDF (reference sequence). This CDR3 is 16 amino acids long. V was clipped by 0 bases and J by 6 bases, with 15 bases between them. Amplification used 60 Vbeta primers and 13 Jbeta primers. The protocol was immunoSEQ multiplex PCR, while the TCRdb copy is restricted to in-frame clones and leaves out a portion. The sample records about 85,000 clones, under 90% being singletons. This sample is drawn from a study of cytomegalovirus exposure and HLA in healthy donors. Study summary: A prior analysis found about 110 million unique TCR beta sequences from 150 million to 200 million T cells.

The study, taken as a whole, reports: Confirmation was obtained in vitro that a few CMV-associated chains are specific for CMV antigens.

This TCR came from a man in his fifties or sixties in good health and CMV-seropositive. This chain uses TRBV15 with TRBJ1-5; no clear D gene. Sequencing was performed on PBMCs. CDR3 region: CATSRDRSTRFQPQHF. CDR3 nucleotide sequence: TGTGCCACCAGCAGAGATAGGTCCACCAGGTTTCAGCCCCAGCATTTT.